Sequencing of this TCR beta chain was carried out in a study of CDR3 diversity in severe acne. This clonotype appeared many times. Germline CDR1 and CDR2: MNHNS and SASEGT. The CDR3 spans 14 residues. With 4 bases removed from V and 6 bases from J, the gap between germline ends came to 13 bases. TCRdb redid the calling of the PCR reads with MiXCR, one entry per CDR3 protein. The data contain more than 70,000 distinct CDR3 sequences, over 45% of them singletons. The receptor comes from a male donor in good health, serving as a control. The gene calls are TRBV6-1 and TRBJ1-5; a possible D gene is TRBD1 (6 bases). Sequenced: blood. The CDR3 spells CASSATGSGQPQHF. CDR3 nucleotide sequence: TGTGCCAGCAGTGCTACAGGGTCGGGTCAGCCCCAGCATTTT.